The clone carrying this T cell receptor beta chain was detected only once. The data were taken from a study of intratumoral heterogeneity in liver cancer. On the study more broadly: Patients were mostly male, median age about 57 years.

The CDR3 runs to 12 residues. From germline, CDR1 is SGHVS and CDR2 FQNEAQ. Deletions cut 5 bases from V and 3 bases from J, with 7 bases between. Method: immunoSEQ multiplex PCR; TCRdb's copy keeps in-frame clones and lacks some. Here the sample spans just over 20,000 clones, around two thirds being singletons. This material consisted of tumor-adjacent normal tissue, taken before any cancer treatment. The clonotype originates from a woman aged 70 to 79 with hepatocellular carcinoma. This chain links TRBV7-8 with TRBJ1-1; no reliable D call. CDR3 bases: TGTGCCAGCAGCCCCTCGTACACTGAAGCTTTCTTT. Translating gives CASSPSYTEAFF.